The entry below gives a single T cell receptor beta chain sequence along with its context. The sample belongs to a study of blood T cell repertoires in COVID-19. The overall study: COVID-19 samples collected from the United States, Italy and Spain covered acute and convalescent phases. The cDNA or gDNA used as material had been derived from T cells, B-cell-depleted T cells, or PBMCs.

Study processing details: From reference gene primer amplification, estimates of nucleated cell counts were derived. The table came from immunoSEQ multiplex PCR; TCRdb's copy has only in-frame clones and leaves some out. V and J calls and clone size are as listed in that table; D and trimming were resolved from the DNA. The table records about 300,000 clones, about 90% of them present only once. The sequencing sample was made of peripheral blood. This clonotype was obtained from a man between 18 and 29 years old who had recovered from COVID-19.

The CDR3 DNA reads as TGTGCCAGCTCACTAGGGACTAGCGGAGCCTACGAGCAGTACTTC. Amino acid sequence: CASSLGTSGAYEQYF. J is TRBJ2-7 and V is TRBV18, with 11 positions matching TRBD2. CDR1 KGHSH and CDR2 LQKENI come from the germline V gene. Losses at the gene ends were 4 bases for V and 2 bases for J; bases not matched to a gene: 4. The CDR3 covers 15 residues. Full variable domain (remainder filled in from reference TRBV18 and TRBJ2-7): NAGVMQNPRHLVRRRGQEARLRCSPMKGHSHVYWYRQLPEEGLKFMVYLQKENIIDESGMPKERFSAEFPKEGPSILRIQQVVRGDSAAYFCASSLGTSGAYEQYFGPGTRLTVT.